This T cell receptor (beta chain) was documented in a study of blood T cell repertoires in COVID-19 (dated by TCRdb to the early 2020s). Some background on the complete study: Collaborator samples came from the United States, Italy and Spain and covered acute and convalescent phases of COVID-19. The material from the prospective study consisted of cDNA or gDNA derived from T cells, B-cell-depleted T cells, or PBMCs. The repertoires were released in a freely available public database intended as a resource for research on the immune response to SARS-CoV-2. Samples were obtained from the ongoing ImmuneRACE study (first 160 participants) and from 950 to 1,500 subjects provided by 6 global collaborators. A de-identified subject ID, COVID-19 status, age in years and sex were almost always included in the sample metadata. Deeply sampled blood TCRbeta repertoires from subjects exposed to, actively infected with, or recovered from COVID-19 were included in the dataset. Where HLA class I and class II types were available, the types were taken from metadata supplied by the sample provider, not from assay-based typing. Broad study findings and their caveats: Clinical and demographic metadata were provided uncurated, with the amount varying by source and participant.

One collaborating source in Seattle enrolled patients while the patients were actively infected and followed the patients over time throughout the course of disease. Whole blood was collected in K2EDTA tubes by collaborating institutions according to the institutions' own protocols. For TCRbeta analysis, collaborators shipped samples in one of three forms: frozen whole blood, isolated PBMCs, or DNA extracted from either of those sample types. The immunoSEQ Assay, a bias-controlled multiplex PCR, was used to amplify TCRbeta CDR3 regions from genomic DNA. As for how the authors treated the data: Within the assay, amplification of reference gene primers was used to estimate how many nucleated cells each sample contained. To quantify the absolute abundance of each unique TCRbeta CDR3 rearrangement, sequence reads were collapsed and filtered. For each sample, productive Simpson clonality was calculated as the square root of Simpson's diversity index over productive rearrangements. The table comes from immuneACCESS by way of TCRdb, which keeps in-frame sequences with V and J called. Part of the clones is missing from these tables; in studies checked, under half for an unresolved V gene and the rest for unknown reasons. For V, J and clone size, that table is used; D and trimming come from the DNA. The sample table holds 200,000 to 250,000 clones, of which approximately 80% were seen once. The top ten clonotypes cover over 6% of the sample.

A note on this clone: Its antigen has not been determined. It has no much larger one-base neighbor in the sample; base qualities were not kept.

Reading the germline V gene (reference sequence) gives CDR1 MNHNY and CDR2 SVGAGI. The CDR3 contains 16 residues, cysteine and phenylalanine counted. Only the CDR3 part of the read is kept: 48 bases, read in frame from the first base. The trim is 0 bases for V and 8 bases for J, with a gap of 19 bases between the germline ends. This receptor was identified in a woman older than 75 with COVID-19, enrolled during active disease. This chain is built from TRBV6-6 and TRBJ1-2; a weak D assignment points to TRBD1 (6 bases agree). Specimen: peripheral blood. CDR3 protein: CASSYSWQRGGGGYTF. The nucleotide sequence is given as TGTGCCAGCAGTTACTCGTGGCAGAGAGGGGGGGGCGGCTACACCTTC.